This TCR beta chain was recorded in a study of T-cell memory formation after mild COVID-19 (dated by TCRdb to the early 2020s). For the wider study: Most TCR sequence clusters were specific to one of the two donors. In a couple of donors, T-cell clones that expanded and contracted after mild COVID-19 were followed by sequencing TCRalpha and TCRbeta repertoires longitudinally. Two young, previously healthy adult volunteers made up the cohort, one male and one female. General findings and caveats noted by the study authors: Balanced CD4/CD8 phenotypes were observed for clones contracting from day 15 to 85, whereas a bias towards CD4+ was observed for a second wave of clones expanding from day 15 to 37. Contracting CD4+ clones appeared mostly in the CM and EM memory subsets, whereas CD8+ clones were enriched in EMRA. SARS-CoV-2 specificity of the second-wave clones peaking on day 37 was not confirmed. Some responding clones were detected in pre-infection memory, suggesting pre-existing cross-reactive memory T cells joined the SARS-CoV-2 response. The study covered only a couple of mild cases, and larger cohorts including severe cases with pre-infection samples were considered necessary.

The sequencer listed for this sample is Illumina NovaSeq 6000. cDNA libraries for TCRalpha and TCRbeta were prepared by 5'RACE using constant-segment primers, with sample barcodes and unique molecular identifiers added. RNA was extracted from every sample with Trizol reagent. Library amplification was performed in two PCR steps, and a second sample barcode and Illumina TruSeq adapters were introduced in the second step. Sequencing of the libraries was done on an Illumina NovaSeq, producing 2 x 150 bp paired-end reads. For the original study's pipeline: The reads were demultiplexed and collapsed into UMI-guided consensus sequences using migec v1.2.7. Using mixcr v2.1.11, the UMI consensuses were aligned to TRA and TRB V and J templates and assembled into clonotypes. A clonotype was counted as expanded or contracted only if both edgeR and NoisET called the change significant, with noise models trained on biological replicates. For edgeR calls, the cutoffs were a false discovery rate-adjusted p below 0.01 and a log2 fold-change threshold of 1. As an exploratory analysis of dynamics, max-normalized trajectories of the 1000 most abundant clonotypes were examined with PCA combined with hierarchical clustering. The CD4 or CD8 phenotype of responding clones was assigned using the separately sequenced CD4+ and CD8+ repertoires. TCRdb's own reprocessing of the public reads used fastp at Q25 and MiXCR and kept productive beta chains. Each entry is one CDR3 protein sequence, shown with its most common DNA and genes. The authors' filters were not applied to this entry. The sample table shows roughly 110,000 distinct CDR3 sequences, and around 12% are seen once. Roughly 27% of the sample comes from the top ten.

This clonotype was counted only a few times. Its antigen is still unknown. Per-base quality was not reported, and no clone a single base away is much larger than it. Ficoll-Paque density gradient centrifugation was used to isolate PBMCs. Material: PBMCs or a T cell subset sorted from them (not recorded which). The origin of this receptor is an adult woman who had mild COVID-19 (a few samples of this study predate the infection). The sample titles of this study are shuffled in the database, so cell type and time point are left out; the donor was told from shared clones.

The CDR3 reads CASSLGSGSAEQFF. The DNA reads TGTGCCAGCAGCCTGGGTAGCGGGAGCGCTGAGCAGTTCTTC. The chain was built from TRBV9 and TRBJ2-1; TRBD2 lines up with 9 middle nucleotides. The germline V gene sets CDR1 to SGDLS and CDR2 to YYNGEE. V is pruned by 4 bases and J by 9 bases, leaving 8 bases of the junction without a gene match. The CDR3 goes from the cysteine to the phenylalanine over 14 residues. Only the CDR3 DNA stays, 42 bases, in frame from base 1.